The 29 T cell receptor beta chains presented below share a single source sample, sequenced in a study of T cell repertoires in cytomegalovirus infection. MiXCR was run by TCRdb on the reads, yielding one entry per CDR3 protein. The repertoire consists of fewer than 1,000,000 distinct CDR3 sequences, with less than 40% occurring once and the leading ten covering 11% to 15%. These receptors' targets are unknown. The sample here was cultured CD8+ T cells from PBMCs, taken from culture after CMV antigen stimulation. These receptors originate from a human donor in good health (CMV status not recorded). Some clones in this sample may be carry-over from other donors' samples.

The J gene is TRBJ1-6, the V gene TRBV14; TRBD1 matches 7 bases. Trimming took 0 bases from V and 8 from J; bases not matched to a gene: 7. This CDR3 contains 16 residues. Germline V gives CDR1 SGHDN, CDR2 FVKESK. CDR3 residues: CASSQERGRMDSPLHF. CDR3 sequence (DNA): TGTGCCAGCAGCCAAGAAAGGGGGCGAATGGATTCACCCCTCCACTTT.

This sequence joins TRBV10-3 and TRBJ2-3; D unresolved. V lost 6 bases and J lost 6, with 10 bases in between. The CDR3 extends over 12 amino acids. Germline values: CDR1 ENHRY, CDR2 SYGVKD. The DNA for the CDR3 is TGTGCCATCAGGGCCCCGCCGGATACGCAGTATTTT. Residues: CAIRAPPDTQYF.

This clonotype has ten or more counts. This chain connects TRBV5-6 to TRBJ2-7; D is unclear. V was shortened by 1 base and J by 3 bases, with 11 bases between the two germline ends. Germline CDR1 SGHDT, CDR2 YYEEEE. This CDR3 comprises 14 residues. The DNA of the CDR3 is TGTGCCAGCAGCTTGCCCGGGTTTAGCTACGAGCAGTACGTC. Its translation is CASSLPGFSYEQYV.

This CDR3 is CASSKPGLAGGPDYV. The CDR3 DNA reads as TGTGCCAGCAGTAAACCGGGACTAGCGGGGGGGCCCGATTACGTC. The chain combines TRBV12-3 or TRBV12-4 with TRBJ2-7, with 16 bases that match TRBD2. The CDR3 is made up of 15 amino acids. V was pared by 5 bases and J by 13 bases, with 11 bases of the junction left unmatched.

This clonotype came up a few times. This chain connects TRBV7-6 to TRBJ1-1, with 11 bases lining up with TRBD1. Unmatched junction bases numbered 5, after V lost 4 bases and J lost 1 base. Germline V gives CDR1 SGHVS, CDR2 FNYEAQ. This CDR3 comprises 16 residues. The CDR3, as DNA: TGTGCCAGCAGCTCCGGGACAGGGGGACCGAACACTGAAGCTTTCTTT. This sequence encodes CASSSGTGGPNTEAFF.

V is TRBV7-9 and J is TRBJ2-5; D is possibly TRBD2 (7 bases). The germline V gene encodes CDR1 SEHNR and CDR2 FQNEAQ (reference sequence). Trimming took 4 bases from V and 4 from J, leaving 34 bases between them. This CDR3 region has 21 residues. This chain's CDR3 is CASSSSQVDGTKTGSPETQYF. The CDR3 region has the DNA TGTGCCAGCAGCTCTAGCCAGGTTGATGGGACTAAGACAGGATCCCCAGAGACCCAGTACTTC.

There are many counts of this clonotype. This chain connects TRBV7-9 to TRBJ1-1, with D possibly matching TRBD1 (5 bases). In germline, CDR1 is SEHNR, CDR2 FQNEAQ (reference sequence). Trimming removed 0 bases from V and 6 bases from J, with 5 bases in between. The CDR3 covers 12 residues. The CDR3 reads CASSLAGAEAFF. CDR3 nucleotides: TGTGCCAGCAGCTTAGCGGGGGCTGAAGCTTTCTTT. The full variable domain, completed using reference TRBV7-9 and TRBJ1-1, is DTGVSQNPRHKITKRGQNVTFRCDPISEHNRLYWYRQTLGQGPEFLTYFQNEAQLEKSRLLSDRFSAERPKGSFSTLEIQRTEQGDSAMYLCASSLAGAEAFFGQGTRLTVV.

J is TRBJ1-3 and V is TRBV27; D might be TRBD1 (6 bases). This CDR3 comprises 15 residues. In germline, CDR1 is MNHEY, CDR2 SMNVEV (reference sequence). Trimming took 5 bases from V and 2 from J, leaving 13 bases between them. CDR3 DNA sequence: TGTGCCAGCAGTCTGTTAGGGGGGGCTGGAAACACCATATATTTT. Translating gives CASSLLGGAGNTIYF.

With respect to this clonotype: With a much larger clone just one base away, this may be a read error. This rearrangement joins TRBV7-4 to TRBJ2-7; D is possibly TRBD2 (5 bases). Trimming pared 10 bases from V and 3 bases from J, leaving 13 bases between. Looked up from germline, CDR1 is SGHVT and CDR2 is SQSDAQ. The CDR3 has 12 amino acids. This chain's CDR3 is CANSRRGYEQYF. For the CDR3, the DNA is TGTGCCAACAGTCGACGGGGCTACGAGCAGTACTTC.

This chain connects TRBV7-9 to TRBJ1-1; D perhaps matches TRBD1 (6 bases). V lost 3 bases to trimming and J lost 5 bases, with 16 bases between them. This CDR3 has 15 amino acids. Germline lookup yields CDR1 SEHNR and CDR2 FQNEAQ (reference sequence). CDR3 sequence: CASSLGTPSGTEAFF. CDR3 DNA sequence: TGTGCCAGCAGCTTGGGGACACCCTCTGGGACTGAAGCTTTCTTT.

A few counts support this clonotype. This chain uses TRBV4-1 with TRBJ2-1; 9 bases fit TRBD2. V lost 3 bases and J lost 7; bases outside the gene matches: 10. The CDR3 totals 16 residues. From germline, CDR1 is MGHRA and CDR2 YSYEKL. The CDR3 reads CASSHPRAGGGNEQFF. As DNA, the CDR3 is TGCGCCAGCAGCCACCCTCGGGCGGGGGGGGGAAATGAGCAGTTCTTC.

The chain combines TRBV4-1 with TRBJ1-4, with D perhaps matching TRBD1 (5 bases). Per germline, CDR1 MGHRA and CDR2 YSYEKL. The germline V and J ends were trimmed by 4 bases and 6 bases, with 15 bases remaining between them. The CDR3 is 15 amino acids. The CDR3 DNA reads TGCGCCAGCAGCCTGGAGTCAGGAGGGGATGAAAAACTGTTTTTT. Protein sequence: CASSLESGGDEKLFF.

The CDR3 nucleotides are TGTGCCAGCAGGCCCCGCGGACAGGGGATCTACGAGCAGTACTTC. Translation gives CASRPRGQGIYEQYF. V is TRBV12-3 or TRBV12-4 and J is TRBJ2-7, with 9 positions matching TRBD1. V was pared by 6 bases and J by 3 bases, with 9 bases of the junction left unmatched. The CDR3 totals 15 residues.

This sequence joins TRBV9 and TRBJ2-7, with D possibly matching TRBD2 (6 bases). This CDR3 region has 16 residues. Germline CDR1 reads SGDLS; CDR2 reads YYNGEE. Trimming took 4 bases from V and 0 from J, leaving 17 bases between them. CDR3 sequence: CASSPWGVPSSYEQYF. The CDR3 region has the DNA TGTGCCAGCAGCCCGTGGGGGGTGCCAAGCTCCTACGAGCAGTACTTC.

This chain connects TRBV2 to TRBJ1-1, with TRBD1 matching over 7 bases. V was pared by 5 bases and J by 0 bases, with 6 bases of the junction left unmatched. CDR1 is SNHLY and CDR2 is FYNNEI in the germline V gene. The CDR3 length is 15 residues. For the CDR3, the DNA is TGTGCCAGCAGTAAGACAGGGCTTATGAACACTGAAGCTTTCTTT. Translated, it gives CASSKTGLMNTEAFF. The whole variable domain, remainder taken from reference TRBV2 and TRBJ1-1, is EPEVTQTPSHQVTQMGQEVILRCVPISNHLYFYWYRQILGQKVEFLVSFYNNEISEKSEIFDDQFSVERPDGSNFTLKIRSTKLEDSAMYFCASSKTGLMNTEAFFGQGTRLTVV.

This clonotype has more than one count but fewer than ten. V usage is TRBV4-3 and J usage is TRBJ1-2; D gene uncertain. The CDR3 length is 17 residues. V lost 0 bases and J lost 0, with 14 bases in between. Per the germline V gene, CDR1 is LGHNA and CDR2 is YSLEER. This CDR3 reads CASSQDSGGRPNYGYTF. CDR3 nucleotides: TGCGCCAGCAGCCAAGATAGTGGCGGACGGCCTAACTATGGCTACACCTTC.

This chain links TRBV7-2 with TRBJ2-1; possible D gene TRBD1, 6 bases. The V gene's germline CDR1 is SGHTA and CDR2 FQGNSA. V shed 4 bases and J shed 10 bases, with 20 bases lying between them. The CDR3 is made up of 15 amino acids. The CDR3 bases are TGTGCCAGCAGCTCCACAGGGAGTCCTCGGAGGGAGCAGTTCTTC. This encodes CASSSTGSPRREQFF.

The chain is built from TRBV12-3 or TRBV12-4 and TRBJ2-5, with a weak D call TRBD2 (6 bases). The CDR3 runs to 14 residues. Trimming stripped 1 base from V and 5 bases from J, with 11 bases between. The DNA for the CDR3 is TGTGCCAGCAGTTTAGGCCGCCGGGGGGAGACCCAGTACTTC. Protein sequence: CASSLGRRGETQYF.

This clonotype was counted between two and nine times. The chain links TRBV28 to TRBJ2-1; 7 bases agree with TRBD2. V gave up 6 bases and J gave up 7 bases; unmatched junction bases: 15. This CDR3 is built from 16 residues. Per the germline V gene, CDR1 is MDHEN and CDR2 is SYDVKM. This CDR3 reads CASSLFLTSNRNEQFF. CDR3 coding DNA: TGTGCCAGCAGCCTCTTCCTGACTAGCAATAGAAATGAGCAGTTCTTC.

This clonotype was recorded at least ten times. The J gene is TRBJ2-5, the V gene TRBV10-3, with a possible D match to TRBD2 (6 bases). The CDR3 contains 16 residues. V gave up 2 bases and J gave up 2 bases, with 15 bases separating them. Germline lookup yields CDR1 ENHRY and CDR2 SYGVKD. In nucleotides, the CDR3 is TGTGCCATCAGTGAGGTTAGCGGCATATATCAAGAGACCCAGTACTTC. The encoded protein is CAISEVSGIYQETQYF.

The sample holds one count of this clonotype. A much larger clone is a single base away; this may be a read error. The chain has TRBV7-2 and TRBJ1-2; D uncertain. The CDR3 loop spans 13 amino acids. Per the germline V gene, CDR1 is SGHTA and CDR2 is FQGNSA. In DNA form, the CDR3 reads TGTGCCAACAGCTTAGCTACACGCTATGGCTACACCTTC. It codes for CANSLATRYGYTF.

This chain joins TRBV7-9 and TRBJ1-2; D may be TRBD1 (6 bases). V was shortened by 7 bases and J by 3 bases, with 24 bases between the two germline ends. Looked up from germline, CDR1 is SEHNR and CDR2 is FQNEAQ (reference sequence). The CDR3 totals 17 residues. The CDR3 loop is CASTVSAGALGYYGYTF. The CDR3 bases are TGTGCCAGCACCGTCTCGGCGGGGGCCCTTGGGTACTATGGCTACACCTTC.

The V and J genes are TRBV27 and TRBJ1-2, with 7 bases that match TRBD1. The CDR3 loop spans 16 amino acids. Per the germline V gene, CDR1 is MNHEY and CDR2 is SMNVEV (reference sequence). Trimming at V came to 4 bases and at J to 4 bases, leaving 12 bases not matched to a gene. CDR3 region: CASSYSTGDQGYGYTF. The CDR3 nucleotides read TGTGCCAGCAGTTATTCTACAGGGGATCAGGGCTATGGCTACACCTTC.

This clonotype was seen ten or more times. The V call is TRBV12-3 or TRBV12-4, the J call TRBJ1-2, with a weak D call TRBD1 (6 bases). Trimming removed 3 bases from V and 8 bases from J, with 13 bases in between. The CDR3 consists of 13 residues. Here the CDR3 reads CASSFTGPGGYTF. As DNA, the CDR3 is TGTGCCAGCAGTTTCACAGGGCCAGGCGGCTACACCTTC.

The rearrangement links TRBV7-9 to TRBJ1-6; no reliable D call. With 11 bases removed from V and 0 bases from J, the gap between germline ends came to 29 bases. Per the germline V gene, CDR1 is SEHNR and CDR2 is FQNEAQ (reference sequence). The CDR3 runs 20 residues. The CDR3 nucleotides are TGTGCCGCGGCGTCGATCCCGATAGACCCAACGAGCTCCTATAATTCACCCCTCCACTTT. Amino acid sequence: CAAASIPIDPTSSYNSPLHF. The entire variable domain, with the rest obtained from reference TRBV7-9 and TRBJ1-6, is as follows: DTGVSQNPRHKITKRGQNVTFRCDPISEHNRLYWYRQTLGQGPEFLTYFQNEAQLEKSRLLSDRFSAERPKGSFSTLEIQRTEQGDSAMYLCAAASIPIDPTSSYNSPLHFGNGTRLTVT.

The rearrangement links TRBV19 to TRBJ1-5; maybe TRBD1 (5 bases). This CDR3 has 15 residues. CDR1 and CDR2 (germline): LNHDA, SQIVND (reference sequence). The V end was cut by 6 bases, the J end by 7 bases, with 19 bases between. The CDR3 nucleotides read TGTGCCAGTAGCGTGCTTGGGACCGTAGGGCAGCCCCAGCATTTT. It codes for CASSVLGTVGQPQHF.

This clonotype has just a few counts. V usage is TRBV12-3 or TRBV12-4 and J usage is TRBJ2-5, with D hard to call. The length of the CDR3 is 12 residues. The germline V and J ends were trimmed by 1 base and 5 bases, with 5 bases remaining between them. The CDR3 DNA reads as TGTGCCAGCAGTTTAGAATGGGAGACCCAGTACTTC. Translation: CASSLEWETQYF.

The chain carries TRBV7-8 and TRBJ2-3; 13 nucleotides agree with TRBD2. The V gene end was trimmed by 4 bases and the J gene end by 5 bases; junction bases not matched to a gene: 9. This CDR3 is built from 17 residues. Germline V gene sequence: CDR1 SGHVS, CDR2 FQNEAQ. The CDR3 sequence is CASSSPGLAGEGDTQYF. In DNA, the CDR3 is TGTGCCAGCAGCTCCCCTGGACTAGCGGGGGAGGGAGATACGCAGTATTTT.

This clonotype was observed a few times. CDR3 sequence reads: CSATSYRKWEKLFF. In DNA form, the CDR3 reads TGCAGTGCAACCTCCTACCGGAAGTGGGAAAAACTGTTTTTT. The genes are TRBV20-1 and TRBJ1-4; no definite D call. The CDR3 has 14 amino acids. The V end was cut by 6 bases, the J end by 8 bases, with 19 bases between. The germline gives CDR1 DFQATT, CDR2 SNEGSKA (reference sequence).